A single sample is the source of the 3 T cell receptor beta chains below, sequenced in a study of patients and donors after allogeneic stem cell transplantation. TCRdb called the RT-PCR reads again in MiXCR, with one record for every CDR3 protein. The table lists some 200,000 distinct CDR3 sequences, roughly 40% of them singletons. Material for sequencing was blood, either unsorted or a sorted T cell fraction (not recorded which). The origin of the receptors is a human donor who was either an allogeneic HSCT recipient or a stem cell or donor lymphocyte infusion donor (not recorded which). It is not recorded whose cells these are; they may come from a transplant donor.

J is TRBJ2-7 and V is TRBV29-1; D assignment may be TRBD1 or TRBD2 (5 bases each). V was shortened by 1 base and J by 5 bases, with 30 bases between the two germline ends. Germline loops: CDR1 SQVTM, CDR2 ANQGSEA. CDR3 length equals 19 residues. The CDR3 protein is CSVEGVSSEEQGATNEQYF. Written as DNA, the CDR3 is TGCAGCGTTGAAGGGGTTTCATCGGAGGAGCAGGGAGCAACCAACGAGCAGTACTTC.

This clonotype was observed a few times. This sequence joins TRBV7-2 and TRBJ1-2, with unresolved D. Trimming stripped 4 bases from V and 7 bases from J, with 7 bases between. The CDR3 runs to 11 residues. Germline V lookup: CDR1 SGHTA, CDR2 FQGNSA. In DNA form, the CDR3 reads TGTGCCAGCAGCTCCTCGGGTGGCTACACCTTC. This encodes CASSSSGGYTF.

This clonotype has just one count. The DNA of the CDR3 is TGTGCCAGCAGCCCCTTGGCGGACACTGAAGCTTTCTTT. It translates to CASSPLADTEAFF. The V call is TRBV7-2, the J call TRBJ1-1, with D hard to call. Germline V CDR1 and CDR2: SGHTA, FQGNSA. V was cut by 5 bases and J by 3 bases, with 10 bases left in between. The CDR3 loop spans 13 amino acids.